One sample yielded the 27 T cell receptor beta chains listed below, sequenced in a study of T-cell memory formation after mild COVID-19. Using its own MiXCR run on the 5' RACE reads, TCRdb lists one record per CDR3 protein. This sample has 310,000 or so distinct CDR3 sequences, with roughly 15% found just once. Sequencing was performed on PBMCs or a T cell subset sorted from them (not recorded which). The receptor set was obtained from a man younger than 35 who had mild COVID-19 (a few samples of this study predate the infection). Cell type and time point are not known.

The rearrangement links TRBV5-1 to TRBJ2-2; D possibly matches TRBD1 or TRBD2 (5 bases each). The germline V and J ends were trimmed by 4 bases and 2 bases, with 12 bases remaining between them. There are 15 residues in the CDR3. Germline CDR1 SGHRS, CDR2 YFSETQ. The CDR3 sequence: CASSLRDGNTGELFF. CDR3 nucleotide sequence: TGCGCCAGCAGCCTACGGGACGGCAACACCGGGGAGCTGTTTTTT.

This chain joins TRBV27 and TRBJ1-6, with TRBD1 matching 8 bases. The CDR3 spans 14 residues. The trim removed 5 bases at V and 9 bases at J, leaving 6 bases unmatched. Germline-derived CDR1 and CDR2 are MNHEY and SMNVEV (reference sequence). The DNA of the CDR3 is TGTGCCAGCAGTCCCGACAGGGGCTTTTCACCCCTCCACTTT. It translates to CASSPDRGFSPLHF.

The gene calls are TRBV12-3 or TRBV12-4 and TRBJ1-6; possibly TRBD1 for D (6 bases). This CDR3 region has 17 residues. V was cut by 6 bases and J by 3 bases, with 18 bases left in between. As DNA, the CDR3 is TGTGCCAGCAGCCTGGACAGTTCGTCCCTCTATAATTCACCCCTCCACTTT. This sequence encodes CASSLDSSSLYNSPLHF.

The J gene is TRBJ2-5, the V gene TRBV20-1; D is perhaps TRBD1 (6 bases). Germline lookup yields CDR1 DFQATT and CDR2 SNEGSKA (reference sequence). Trimming removed 5 bases from V and 3 bases from J, with 10 bases in between. The CDR3 is 12 amino acids. The CDR3 spells CSASRGKETQYF. The CDR3 region has the DNA TGCAGTGCTTCCAGGGGTAAAGAGACCCAGTACTTC.

The V call is TRBV12-3 or TRBV12-4, the J call TRBJ1-6, with TRBD1 matching over 7 bases. J lost 8 bases, V lost 3 bases, and 7 bases had no gene match. CDR3 length: 15 amino acids. The CDR3 spells CASSLSDRDYSPLHF. CDR3 nucleotide sequence: TGTGCCAGCAGTTTGTCCGACAGGGACTATTCACCCCTCCACTTT.

The chain employs TRBV7-2 and TRBJ1-2; D is uncertain. The CDR3 is 12 residues long. Trimming pared 1 base from V and 1 base from J, leaving 1 base between. Germline CDR1 is SGHTA and CDR2 is FQGNSA. CDR3 sequence: CASSLVNYGYTF. In DNA form, the CDR3 reads TGTGCCAGCAGCTTAGTTAACTATGGCTACACCTTC.

There are many counts of this clonotype. The chain joins TRBV5-1 to TRBJ2-3, with 13 positions matching TRBD2. CDR3 length equals 17 residues. CDR1 and CDR2 (germline): SGHRS, YFSETQ. J gave up 0 bases and V 1 base, and 2 bases lay outside the gene matches. The CDR3 DNA reads as TGCGCCAGCAGCTTGACGGGACTAGCGGGAAGCACAGATACGCAGTATTTT. This sequence encodes CASSLTGLAGSTDTQYF.

This clonotype occurred many times. The rearrangement uses TRBV7-8 and TRBJ2-5; TRBD1 might be the D (6 bases). Trimming removed 5 bases at V and 1 base at J, with 20 bases between. The CDR3 is made up of 17 amino acids. Germline V gene data show CDR1 as SGHVS and CDR2 as FQNEAQ. CDR3 DNA: TGTGCCAGCAGCATCTCCGACCGGACAGTCGTCCAAGAGACCCAGTACTTC. Protein: CASSISDRTVVQETQYF.

This chain connects TRBV7-3 to TRBJ2-1, with no clear D. Trimming stripped 5 bases from V and 5 bases from J, with 10 bases between. The CDR3 is made up of 13 amino acids. Germline assignment: CDR1 SGHTA and CDR2 FQGTGA. CDR3 in DNA: TGTGCCAGCAGCCCGCCCGCGGACAATGAGCAGTTCTTC. This translates into CASSPPADNEQFF. Full variable domain (outside the CDR3, taken from reference TRBV7-3 and TRBJ2-1): GAGVSQTPSNKVTEKGKYVELRCDPISGHTALYWYRQSLGQGPEFLIYFQGTGAADDSGLPNDRFFAVRPEGSVSTLKIQRTERGDSAVYLCASSPPADNEQFFGPGTRLTVL.

This clonotype occurred a few times. The chain couples TRBV5-1 to TRBJ2-7; D is uncertain. The CDR3 spans 18 residues. V dropped 0 bases and J dropped 7 bases, with 26 bases sitting between them. From germline, CDR1 is SGHRS and CDR2 YFSETQ. This CDR3 reads CASSLDGPSAGVLREQYV. For the CDR3, the DNA is TGCGCCAGCAGCTTGGATGGGCCCTCGGCAGGCGTTCTCCGGGAGCAGTACGTC.

This clonotype was seen many times. This rearrangement joins TRBV7-9 to TRBJ2-5; the match to TRBD2 covers 11 bases. The CDR3 length is 15 residues. Looked up from germline, CDR1 is SEHNR and CDR2 is FQNEAQ (reference sequence). The V and J ends lost 7 bases and 1 base, in that order; junction bases with no gene match: 5. The CDR3 loop is CASILAGGFQETQYF. In DNA, the CDR3 is TGTGCCAGCATCCTAGCGGGGGGCTTCCAAGAGACCCAGTACTTC.

This chain links TRBV6-2 or TRBV6-3 with TRBJ2-3; D remains unclear. Germline V CDR1 and CDR2: MNHEY, SVGEGT. The CDR3 is made up of 14 amino acids. V lost 6 bases and J 3 bases, leaving 13 bases between the germline ends. Here the CDR3 reads CASSRTLGTDTQYF. CDR3 DNA sequence: TGTGCCAGCAGCCGGACCCTAGGGACAGATACGCAGTATTTT.

This clonotype was observed many times. The rearrangement links TRBV5-6 to TRBJ2-4; D is unresolved. Germline CDR1 is SGHDT and CDR2 is YYEEEE. The CDR3 spans 15 residues. The V end lost 1 base, the J end lost 4 bases, and 12 bases lay between the germline ends. CDR3 in amino acids: CASSLTQTIKNIQYF. The CDR3 DNA reads TGTGCCAGCAGCTTGACACAGACGATAAAAAACATTCAGTACTTC.

The chain combines TRBV6-2 or TRBV6-3 with TRBJ1-2; the match to TRBD1 covers 7 bases. The CDR3 contains 14 residues. The ends lost 4 bases at V and 4 bases at J; junction bases unmatched: 6. Germline-derived CDR1 and CDR2 are MNHEY and SVGEGT. CDR3 in amino acids: CASSFPGQLYGYTF. The CDR3 DNA sequence: TGTGCCAGCAGTTTTCCGGGACAGCTCTATGGCTACACCTTC.

This clonotype was seen repeatedly, ten times or more. The chain recombines TRBV28 with TRBJ1-5, with D maybe TRBD1 (6 bases). This CDR3 is built from 13 residues. The germline V gene encodes CDR1 MDHEN and CDR2 SYDVKM. Trimming left V 4 bases short and J 5 bases short, with 9 bases between. CDR3 loop: CASSWGQDQPQHF. The CDR3 DNA sequence: TGTGCCAGCAGTTGGGGGCAGGATCAGCCCCAGCATTTT.

The J gene is TRBJ1-2, the V gene TRBV28; possibly TRBD1 for D (5 bases). The V gene's germline CDR1 is MDHEN and CDR2 SYDVKM. The CDR3 has 14 residues. The germline V and J ends were trimmed by 2 bases and 2 bases, with 9 bases remaining between them. As DNA, the CDR3 is TGTGCCAGCAGTTTAGAGGGGATGAACTATGGCTACACCTTC. Protein product: CASSLEGMNYGYTF.

This clonotype was seen a few times. The chain couples TRBV12-3 or TRBV12-4 to TRBJ1-5; maybe TRBD1 (6 bases). The CDR3 spans 14 residues. Trimming cost V 2 bases and J 8 bases, with 13 bases left between them. The CDR3 here is CASSLMGRGEPQHF. CDR3 bases: TGTGCCAGCAGTTTAATGGGTAGGGGGGAGCCCCAGCATTTT.

This clonotype has at least ten counts. This chain uses TRBV7-2 with TRBJ1-1; D may be TRBD1 (6 bases). The V end lost 4 bases, the J end lost 6 bases, and 15 bases lay between the germline ends. Germline assignment: CDR1 SGHTA and CDR2 FQGNSA. The CDR3 runs to 14 residues. The CDR3 here is CASSWSTGDAEAFF. The CDR3 DNA follows: TGTGCCAGCAGCTGGTCGACAGGCGACGCTGAAGCTTTCTTT.

This chain uses TRBV7-2 with TRBJ2-3; 12 bases match TRBD2. Germline loops: CDR1 SGHTA, CDR2 FQGNSA. The length of the CDR3 is 14 residues. Trimming removed 7 bases from V and 5 bases from J; junction bases left unmatched: 4. CDR3 in DNA: TGTGCCAGCACCCTAGCGGGGGGGCTAGATACGCAGTATTTT. Translation: CASTLAGGLDTQYF. Together with reference TRBV7-2 and TRBJ2-3, the CDR3 gives the full variable domain: GAGVSQSPSNKVTEKGKDVELRCDPISGHTALYWYRQSLGQGLEFLIYFQGNSAPDKSGLPSDRFSAERTGGSVSTLTIQRTQQEDSAVYLCASTLAGGLDTQYFGPGTRLTVL.

This clonotype was counted a few times. The rearrangement uses TRBV7-8 and TRBJ1-5; 8 bases fit TRBD1. CDR3 length: 15 amino acids. Germline CDR1 SGHVS, CDR2 FQNEAQ. Unmatched junction bases numbered 4, after V lost 1 base and J lost 5 bases. Here the CDR3 DNA reads TGTGCCAGCAGCTTAGGGACAGGGTTCTATCAGCCCCAGCATTTT. Its protein is CASSLGTGFYQPQHF.

This clonotype was detected many times. The V call is TRBV3-1, the J call TRBJ1-3; D may be TRBD1 (5 bases). V shed 2 bases and J shed 4 bases, with 15 bases lying between them. Germline V gene lookup returns CDR1 LGHDT and CDR2 YNNKEL (reference sequence). The CDR3 totals 16 residues. The CDR3 here is CASSQTSGLSGNTIYF. The CDR3 DNA is TGTGCCAGCAGCCAAACTTCGGGGCTGTCCGGAAACACCATATATTTT.

The chain is built from TRBV18 and TRBJ2-3, with 7 bases lining up with TRBD1. This CDR3 comprises 16 residues. J gave up 6 bases and V 2 bases, and 11 bases lay outside the gene matches. CDR1 and CDR2 (germline): KGHSH, LQKENI. The CDR3 region is CASSPSNFFRGDTQYF. CDR3 in DNA: TGTGCCAGCTCACCATCGAACTTTTTCAGGGGGGATACGCAGTATTTT.

The chain has TRBV7-2 and TRBJ2-7; tentative D call: TRBD1 (6 bases). CDR1 SGHTA and CDR2 FQGNSA come from the germline V gene. The CDR3 totals 10 residues. The V and J ends lost 8 bases and 6 bases respectively, with 8 bases between them. This CDR3 is CASGGGEQYF. The CDR3 DNA sequence: TGTGCCAGCGGGGGCGGCGAGCAGTACTTC.

This clonotype was seen many times. The chain uses TRBV24-1 and TRBJ2-3, with D perhaps given as TRBD1 or TRBD2 (5 bases each). CDR1 is KGHDR and CDR2 is SFDVKD in the germline V gene. With 1 base removed from V and 4 bases from J, the gap between germline ends came to 11 bases. CDR3 size: 15 residues. This CDR3 is CATSDFSGPSDTQYF. In nucleotides, the CDR3 is TGTGCCACCAGTGATTTCTCGGGGCCATCAGATACGCAGTATTTT.

The V and J genes are TRBV5-1 and TRBJ2-5, with D possibly being TRBD1 (6 bases). The V and J ends lost 3 bases and 5 bases respectively, with 17 bases between them. CDR1 and CDR2 (germline): SGHRS, YFSETQ. There are 15 residues in the CDR3. CDR3 bases: TGCGCCAGCAGCTGGGCAACAGGGAGCCGTGAGACCCAGTACTTC. It yields the protein CASSWATGSRETQYF.

The V and J genes are TRBV2 and TRBJ2-1; no definite D call. The germline V and J ends were trimmed by 6 bases and 6 bases, with 12 bases remaining between them. CDR3 size: 13 residues. The germline V gene has CDR1 SNHLY and CDR2 FYNNEI. The CDR3 bases are TGTGCCAGCAGACCTGGTTCTCCCAATGAGCAGTTCTTC. Its protein product is CASRPGSPNEQFF.

This chain uses TRBV5-1 with TRBJ2-1, with 9 bases that match TRBD2. From germline, CDR1 is SGHRS and CDR2 YFSETQ. J lost 10 bases, V lost 7 bases, and 12 bases had no gene match. The CDR3 is made up of 14 amino acids. The CDR3 nucleotides read TGCGCCAGCTCCCGGGCGGGGGGGCCAGGAGAGCAGTTCTTC. Its protein is CASSRAGGPGEQFF.